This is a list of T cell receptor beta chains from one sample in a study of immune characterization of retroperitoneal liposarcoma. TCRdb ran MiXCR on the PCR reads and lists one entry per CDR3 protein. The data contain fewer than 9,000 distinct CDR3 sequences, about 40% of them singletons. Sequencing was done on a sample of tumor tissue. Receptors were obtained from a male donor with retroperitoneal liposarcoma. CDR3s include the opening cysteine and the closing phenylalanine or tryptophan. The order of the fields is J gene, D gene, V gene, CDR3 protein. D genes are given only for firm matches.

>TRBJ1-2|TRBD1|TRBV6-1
CASTIQTGGYYGYTF
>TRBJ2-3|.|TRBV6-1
CASGPWTDPTGDTQYF
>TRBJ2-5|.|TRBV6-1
CASLSVGTQYF
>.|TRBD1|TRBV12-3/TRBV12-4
CASKVGTGLYEQYF
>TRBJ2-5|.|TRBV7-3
CASSWLGQQGETQYF
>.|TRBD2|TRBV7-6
CASSSTTSGPNEQYF
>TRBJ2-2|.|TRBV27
CASSNFERGRNTGELFF
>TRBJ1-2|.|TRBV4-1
CASSQEGSRGNYGYTF
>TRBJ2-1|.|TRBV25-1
CASSEGRLEQFF
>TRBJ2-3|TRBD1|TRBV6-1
CASKIGTGGDTQYF
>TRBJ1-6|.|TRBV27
CASSFGRPGRLNSPLHF
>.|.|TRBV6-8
CASSPTGTESYEQFF